This passage covers 4 T cell receptor beta chains from one sample sequenced in a study of radiotherapy plus CTLA-4 blockade in lung cancer. Repertoires were generated with immunoSEQ multiplex PCR, while TCRdb's copy carries only in-frame clones and drops some. The table records 75,000 to 100,000 clones, around nine tenths of them present only once. This sample comprised peripheral blood, obtained from a patient treated with radiotherapy plus ipilimumab. The source is a human donor with non-small cell lung cancer that progressed on radiotherapy plus ipilimumab.

The chain has TRBV15 and TRBJ1-4; D gene unclear. CDR1 LNHNV and CDR2 YYDKDF come from the germline V gene (reference sequence). The CDR3 is made up of 12 amino acids. With 0 bases removed from V and 12 bases from J, the gap between germline ends came to 8 bases. CDR3 region: CATSRDVGELFF. CDR3 nucleotides: TGTGCCACCAGCAGAGATGTGGGTGAACTGTTTTTT.

This clone showed up just a few times. The genes are TRBV19 and TRBJ2-7; 7 bases agree with TRBD1. The germline V gene has CDR1 LNHDA and CDR2 SQIVND (reference sequence). Trimming cost V 8 bases and J 3 bases; bases outside gene matches: 1. CDR3 size: 11 residues. CDR3 in DNA: TGTGCCAGTGGACAGGTCTACGAGCAGTACTTC. This encodes CASGQVYEQYF. Complete variable domain (other parts from reference TRBV19 and TRBJ2-7): DGGITQSPKYLFRKEGQNVTLSCEQNLNHDAMYWYRQDPGQGLRLIYYSQIVNDFQKGDIAEGYSVSREKKESFPLTVTSAQKNPTAFYLCASGQVYEQYFGPGTRLTVT.

This chain connects TRBV5-5 to TRBJ2-7, with D possibly TRBD2 on 6 matching bases. The CDR3 is 14 residues long. V was shortened by 4 bases and J by 1 base, with 12 bases between the two germline ends. Germline CDR1 is SGHKS and CDR2 is YYEKEE (reference sequence). CDR3 protein: CASSDGGDSYEQYF. Here the CDR3 DNA reads TGTGCCAGCAGCGACGGAGGGGATTCCTACGAGCAGTACTTC.

J is TRBJ1-1 and V is TRBV7-9; D may be TRBD1 (5 bases). Germline V lookup: CDR1 SEHNR, CDR2 FQNEAQ (reference sequence). The length of the CDR3 is 13 residues. Trimming left V 5 bases short and J 2 bases short, with 9 bases between. The CDR3 here is CASSQQENTEAFF. CDR3 coding DNA: TGTGCCAGCAGCCAACAGGAAAACACTGAAGCTTTCTTT.